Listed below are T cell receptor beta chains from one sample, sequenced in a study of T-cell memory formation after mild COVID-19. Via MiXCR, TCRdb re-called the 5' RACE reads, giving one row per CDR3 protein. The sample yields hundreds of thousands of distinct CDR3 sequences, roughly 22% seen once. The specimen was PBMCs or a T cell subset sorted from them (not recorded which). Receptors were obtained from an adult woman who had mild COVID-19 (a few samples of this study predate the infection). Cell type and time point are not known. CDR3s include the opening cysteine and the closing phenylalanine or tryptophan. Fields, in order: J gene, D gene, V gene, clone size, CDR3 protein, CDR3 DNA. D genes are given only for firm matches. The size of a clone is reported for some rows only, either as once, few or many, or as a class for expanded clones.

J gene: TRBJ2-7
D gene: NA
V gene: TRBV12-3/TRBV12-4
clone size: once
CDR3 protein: CASSPTKGLRVEQYF
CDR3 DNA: TGTGCCAGCAGTCCCACGAAGGGGCTGCGGGTCGAGCAGTACTTC

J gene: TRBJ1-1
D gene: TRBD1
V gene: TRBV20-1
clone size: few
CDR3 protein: CSARNPGGTGEKGGTEAFF
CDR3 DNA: TGCAGTGCTAGGAACCCTGGAGGGACAGGGGAGAAGGGGGGCACTGAAGCTTTCTTT

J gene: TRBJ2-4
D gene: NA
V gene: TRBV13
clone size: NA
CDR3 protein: CASSSVVGRNIQYF
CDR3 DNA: TGTGCCAGCAGCTCCGTGGTGGGGCGGAACATTCAGTACTTC

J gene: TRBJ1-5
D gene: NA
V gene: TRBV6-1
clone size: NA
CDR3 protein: CASRRGGVGNQPQHF
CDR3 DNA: TGTGCCAGCAGGAGGGGGGGAGTAGGCAATCAGCCCCAGCATTTT

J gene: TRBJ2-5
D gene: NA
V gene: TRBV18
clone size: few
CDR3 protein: CASSPQPTRAAETQYF
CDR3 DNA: TGTGCCAGCTCGCCTCAACCTACTAGGGCGGCAGAGACCCAGTACTTC

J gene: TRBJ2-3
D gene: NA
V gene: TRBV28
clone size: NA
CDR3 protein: CASSFGGASTDTQYF
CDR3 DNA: TGTGCCAGCAGCTTTGGTGGGGCTAGCACAGATACGCAGTATTTT

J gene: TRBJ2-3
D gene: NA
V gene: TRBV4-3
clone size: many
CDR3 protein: CASSQDYSTDTQYF
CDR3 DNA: TGCGCCAGCAGCCAAGATTACAGTACAGATACGCAGTATTTT

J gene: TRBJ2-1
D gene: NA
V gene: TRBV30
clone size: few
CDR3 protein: CAWSGFPPSEGSYNEQFF
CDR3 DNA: TGTGCCTGGAGTGGGTTCCCCCCTAGCGAGGGCTCCTACAATGAGCAGTTCTTC

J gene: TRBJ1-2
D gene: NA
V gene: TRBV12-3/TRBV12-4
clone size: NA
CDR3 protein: CASSLDRTASYGYTF
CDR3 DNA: TGTGCCAGCAGTTTAGACCGGACAGCCTCCTATGGCTACACCTTC

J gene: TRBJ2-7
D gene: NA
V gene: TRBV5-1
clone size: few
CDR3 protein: CASSLSPDTGTYEQYF
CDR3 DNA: TGCGCCAGCAGCTTATCCCCAGACACGGGGACCTACGAGCAGTACTTC

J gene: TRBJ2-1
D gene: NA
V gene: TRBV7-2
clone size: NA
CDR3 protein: CASSLSLPLNEQFF
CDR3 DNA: TGTGCCAGCAGCTTATCCCTTCCCCTCAATGAGCAGTTCTTC

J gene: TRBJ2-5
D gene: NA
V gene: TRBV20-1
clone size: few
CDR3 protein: CSAPSYLALEETQYF
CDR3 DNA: TGCAGTGCCCCCAGTTATCTTGCCCTGGAAGAGACCCAGTACTTC

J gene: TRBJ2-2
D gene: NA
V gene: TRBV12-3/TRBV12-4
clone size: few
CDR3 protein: CASSFAGAGTGELFF
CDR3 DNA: TGTGCCAGCAGTTTCGCCGGGGCGGGCACCGGGGAGCTGTTTTTT

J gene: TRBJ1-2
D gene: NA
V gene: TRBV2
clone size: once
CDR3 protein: CASSTGFLPDGYTF
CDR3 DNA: TGTGCCAGCAGTACAGGGTTCCTCCCGGATGGCTACACCTTC

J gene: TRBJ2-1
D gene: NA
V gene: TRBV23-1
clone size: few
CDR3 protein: CASSQKYSEGNEQFF
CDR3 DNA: TGCGCCAGCAGTCAGAAATATAGCGAGGGCAATGAGCAGTTCTTC

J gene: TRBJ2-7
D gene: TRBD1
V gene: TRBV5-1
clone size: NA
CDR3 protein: CASSWDRGGEQYF
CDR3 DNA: TGCGCCAGCAGCTGGGACAGGGGAGGCGAGCAGTACTTC

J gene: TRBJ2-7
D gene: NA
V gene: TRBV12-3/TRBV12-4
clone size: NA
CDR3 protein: CASSLGGFYYEQYF
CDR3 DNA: TGTGCCAGCAGTTTAGGGGGGTTCTACTACGAGCAGTACTTC

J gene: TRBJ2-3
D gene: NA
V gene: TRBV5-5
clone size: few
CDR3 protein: CASSLDTLTGRADTQYF
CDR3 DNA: TGTGCCAGCAGCCTGGACACCCTGACAGGGAGGGCAGATACGCAGTATTTT

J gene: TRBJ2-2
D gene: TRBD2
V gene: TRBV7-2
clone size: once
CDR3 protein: CASSPTSNTGELFF
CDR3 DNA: TGTGCCAGCAGCCCGACTAGCAACACCGGGGAGCTGTTTTTT

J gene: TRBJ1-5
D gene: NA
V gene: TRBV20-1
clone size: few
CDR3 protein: CSARGTQAGQGSYQPQHF
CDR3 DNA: TGCAGTGCTAGAGGAACGCAGGCAGGGCAGGGGTCGTACCAGCCCCAGCATTTT

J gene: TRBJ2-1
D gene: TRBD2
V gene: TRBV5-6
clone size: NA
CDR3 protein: CASSLGSGTSGYNEQFF
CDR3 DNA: TGTGCCAGCAGCCTAGGGTCCGGGACTAGCGGCTACAATGAGCAGTTCTTC

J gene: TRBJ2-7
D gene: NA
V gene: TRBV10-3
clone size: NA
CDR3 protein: CAISDRTTVYEQYF
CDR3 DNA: TGTGCCATCAGTGACCGGACAACCGTCTACGAGCAGTACTTC

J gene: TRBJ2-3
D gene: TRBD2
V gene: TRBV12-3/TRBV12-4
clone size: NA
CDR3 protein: CASRLLGGGAPGTDTQYF
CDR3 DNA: TGTGCCAGCAGACTCTTAGGCGGGGGGGCCCCCGGAACAGATACGCAGTATTTT

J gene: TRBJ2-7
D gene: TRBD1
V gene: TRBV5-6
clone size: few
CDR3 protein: CASSLPQGGEQYF
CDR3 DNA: TGTGCCAGCAGCTTACCACAGGGGGGCGAGCAGTACTTC

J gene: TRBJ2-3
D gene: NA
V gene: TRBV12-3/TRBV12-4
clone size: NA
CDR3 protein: CASSWITDTQYF
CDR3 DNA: TGTGCCAGCAGTTGGATCACAGATACGCAGTATTTT

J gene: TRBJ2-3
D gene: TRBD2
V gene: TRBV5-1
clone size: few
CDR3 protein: CATAKRGATDTQYF
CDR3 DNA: TGCGCCACCGCGAAGCGGGGTGCCACAGATACGCAGTATTTT

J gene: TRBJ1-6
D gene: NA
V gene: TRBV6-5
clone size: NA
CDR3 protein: CASSYSILRTSNLNSPLHF
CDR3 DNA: TGTGCCAGCAGTTACTCGATCCTGAGAACTTCGAACCTAAATTCACCCCTCCACTTT

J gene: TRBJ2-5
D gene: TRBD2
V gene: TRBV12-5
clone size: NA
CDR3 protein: CASASGLAGGPEETQYF
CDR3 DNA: TGTGCTAGTGCCTCGGGACTAGCGGGAGGGCCAGAAGAGACCCAGTACTTC

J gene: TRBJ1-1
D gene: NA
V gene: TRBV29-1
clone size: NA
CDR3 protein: CSVDRSRNTEAFF
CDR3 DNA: TGCAGCGTTGACCGCTCGAGGAACACTGAAGCTTTCTTT

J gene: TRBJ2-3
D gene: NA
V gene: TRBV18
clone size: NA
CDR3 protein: CASSPGTTVGTDTQYF
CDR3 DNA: TGTGCCAGCTCACCTGGGACAACCGTCGGCACAGATACGCAGTATTTT

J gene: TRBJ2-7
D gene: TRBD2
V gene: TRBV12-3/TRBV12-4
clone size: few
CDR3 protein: CASSFILTSGKKYEQYF
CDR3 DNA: TGTGCCAGCAGTTTTATTTTAACTAGCGGGAAGAAATACGAGCAGTACTTC

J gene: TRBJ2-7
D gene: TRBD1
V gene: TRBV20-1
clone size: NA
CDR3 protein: CSARDSGQGYEQYF
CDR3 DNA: TGCAGTGCTAGAGACTCCGGACAGGGCTACGAGCAGTACTTC

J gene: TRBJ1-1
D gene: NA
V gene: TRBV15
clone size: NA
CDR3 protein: CATSDLFGDEAFF
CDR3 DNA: TGTGCCACCAGCGACCTATTCGGAGATGAAGCTTTCTTT